The entry below gives a single T cell receptor (beta chain) sequence along with its context. This entry belongs to a study of blood T cell repertoires in COVID-19. Looking at the study overall: T cells, B-cell-depleted T cells, or PBMCs supplied cDNA or gDNA.

Clones were read by immunoSEQ multiplex PCR, and TCRdb kept only the in-frame ones, dropping some. Of just over 90,000 clones listed, about 80% are singletons. J gave up 5 bases and V 0 bases, and 5 bases lay outside the gene matches. CDR1 and CDR2 from the germline V gene are SGHKS and YYEKEE (reference sequence). The CDR3 spans 15 residues. This chain joins TRBV5-5 and TRBJ2-1; 7 bases fit TRBD2. Specimen: peripheral blood. This receptor was identified in a human donor in a cohort sampled during active COVID-19. In DNA form, the CDR3 reads TGTGCCAGCAGCTTGGCGCTAGCGGCCAACAATGAGCAGTTCTTC. This translates into CASSLALAANNEQFF.